Presented here are 28 T cell receptor beta chains from one specimen sequenced in a study of blood T cells in healthy people across ages. Alongside a J-beta primer mix, a sample-barcoded 5' primer served in a second PCR lasting roughly 7 to 12 cycles. TCRdb processed the 5' RACE reads anew with MiXCR; each CDR3 protein has one entry. This sample has around 1.5 million distinct CDR3 sequences, with around 42% found just once. The sample was blood. The receptor source for this set is a young woman in good health.

This clonotype was counted a few times. The chain recombines TRBV29-1 with TRBJ1-1, with TRBD1 matching 8 bases. The CDR3 sequence is 14 residues long. Trimming at V came to 6 bases and at J to 1 base, leaving 7 bases not matched to a gene. Looked up from germline, CDR1 is SQVTM and CDR2 is ANQGSEA. The CDR3 protein is CSVARTGSNTEAFF. The CDR3 region has the DNA TGCAGCGTAGCCCGGACAGGGTCGAACACTGAAGCTTTCTTT.

The chain uses TRBV4-1 and TRBJ2-5; D is possibly TRBD1 (6 bases). The V gene lost 1 base and the J gene lost 5 bases, with 20 bases spanning the gap. The CDR3 length is 17 residues. The germline CDR1 and CDR2 sequences are MGHRA and YSYEKL. As DNA, the CDR3 is TGCGCCAGCAGCCAAGTCAGGGCAGGGGCAGTGGAGGAGACCCAGTACTTC. This translates into CASSQVRAGAVEETQYF.

The chain joins TRBV6-6 to TRBJ1-2; TRBD1 agrees at 8 bases. The germline gives CDR1 MNHNY, CDR2 SVGAGI (reference sequence). The CDR3 is 15 amino acids. V shed 2 bases, J shed 8 bases, and the junction held 10 bases outside the gene matches. CDR3 DNA: TGTGCCAGCAGTTACCTGCCTCGACAGGGGAACGGCTACACCTTC. It translates to CASSYLPRQGNGYTF.

The chain uses TRBV11-2 and TRBJ1-1; no reliable D call. The CDR3 runs 18 residues. V was cut by 7 bases and J by 2 bases, with 26 bases left in between. Germline CDR1 SGHAT, CDR2 FQNNGV. As DNA, the CDR3 is TGTGCCAGCATCATGGACGCCTGGGCAGCGGGTGGCAACACTGAAGCTTTCTTT. This gives the protein CASIMDAWAAGGNTEAFF.

Comments on this clonotype: A read error may be the cause here, since a much bigger clone is one base away. The chain uses TRBV7-2 and TRBJ2-1; D unclear. The J call may be incorrect, as the DNA end agrees better with TRBJ2-7. The CDR3 consists of 14 residues. Germline CDR1 SGHTA, CDR2 FQGNSA. CDR3 nucleotide sequence: TGTGCCAGCAGCCGAGCCCCGCCCTACAATGAGCAGTACTTC. This gives the protein CASSRAPPYNEQYF.

This clonotype was seen repeatedly, ten times or more. The V and J genes are TRBV12-3 or TRBV12-4 and TRBJ2-7; TRBD2 aligns across 10 bases. The ends lost 6 bases at V and 4 bases at J; junction bases unmatched: 0. The CDR3 sequence is 12 residues long. CDR3 in amino acids: CASRLAGYEQYF. Here the CDR3 DNA reads TGTGCCAGCAGACTAGCGGGATACGAGCAGTACTTC.

V gene TRBV7-2 combines with J gene TRBJ2-4; the match to TRBD1 covers 10 bases. Germline loops: CDR1 SGHTA, CDR2 FQGNSA. V dropped 4 bases and J dropped 3; count of bases not matched to a gene: 12. The CDR3 loop spans 18 amino acids. The CDR3 bases are TGTGCCAGCAGCTCCCGGGACAGGGGAATTTTCGGCAAAAACATTCAGTACTTC. Its protein product is CASSSRDRGIFGKNIQYF.

The chain joins TRBV12-3 or TRBV12-4 to TRBJ1-5; 11 bases line up with TRBD1. This CDR3 has 15 residues. V lost 6 bases, J lost 0 bases, and 1 base stayed unmatched. CDR3 nucleotides: TGTGCCAGCAGGGGGACAGGGGGTAGCAATCAGCCCCAGCATTTT. Translated, it gives CASRGTGGSNQPQHF.

The chain is built from TRBV6-5 and TRBJ2-3, with 7 bases fitting TRBD2. After removal of 6 bases from V and 2 bases from J, the junction contained 8 bases not matched to a gene. This CDR3 has 15 amino acids. Germline values: CDR1 MNHEY, CDR2 SVGAGI. CDR3: CASRAGTTNTDTQYF. Here the CDR3 DNA reads TGTGCCAGCAGGGCCGGGACTACTAACACAGATACGCAGTATTTT.

The rearrangement uses TRBV10-3 and TRBJ1-1; no clear D. In germline, CDR1 is ENHRY, CDR2 SYGVKD. V lost 3 bases to trimming and J lost 1 base, with 9 bases between them. The CDR3 consists of 14 residues. The CDR3 bases are TGTGCCATCAGTGACCCGCCGGGGAACACTGAAGCTTTCTTT. Translation: CAISDPPGNTEAFF.

This clonotype was recorded only once. The chain combines TRBV14 with TRBJ2-3; TRBD2 is a possible D gene (6 bases). V lost 2 bases, J lost 2 bases, and 8 bases lay in between. Germline-derived CDR1 and CDR2 are SGHDN and FVKESK. This CDR3 contains 14 residues. CDR3 DNA: TGTGCCAGCAGCCAACGCGGGATCACAGATACGCAGTATTTT. It translates to CASSQRGITDTQYF.

This clonotype was picked up a small number of times. V usage is TRBV4-2 and J usage is TRBJ1-1, with no clear D. In germline, CDR1 is LGHNA, CDR2 YNFKEQ. This CDR3 spans 13 amino acids. V lost 1 base to trimming and J lost 5 bases, with 8 bases between them. The CDR3 region has the DNA TGTGCCAGCAGCCAAGTTAAGTGGACTGAAGCTTTCTTT. Residues: CASSQVKWTEAFF.

This clonotype has only a few counts. The chain combines TRBV20-1 with TRBJ2-1; 7 nucleotides line up with TRBD2. V dropped 3 bases and J dropped 0; count of bases not matched to a gene: 2. The CDR3 totals 14 residues. CDR1 and CDR2 (germline): DFQATT, SNEGSKA (reference sequence). CDR3 sequence (DNA): TGCAGTGCTAGCGGGAGGCTCTCCTACAATGAGCAGTTCTTC. Translation: CSASGRLSYNEQFF.

This chain joins TRBV4-1 and TRBJ1-5; 8 positions agree with TRBD1. The length of the CDR3 is 15 residues. Germline-derived CDR1 and CDR2 are MGHRA and YSYEKL. The V segment lost 0 bases and the J segment 6 bases; nucleotides outside the gene matches: 4. Here the CDR3 reads CASSQEQGESQPQHF. CDR3 in DNA: TGCGCCAGCAGCCAAGAACAGGGGGAGAGTCAGCCCCAGCATTTT.

The chain uses TRBV2 and TRBJ2-1; TRBD2 aligns across 10 bases. Germline-derived CDR1 and CDR2 are SNHLY and FYNNEI. The trim removed 1 base at V and 10 bases at J, leaving 7 bases unmatched. The CDR3 is 15 amino acids. The CDR3 nucleotides are TGTGCCAGCAGTGAAGGTCTAGCGGGAGTGGGCGAGCAGTTCTTC. It codes for CASSEGLAGVGEQFF.

The chain is built from TRBV20-1 and TRBJ2-1; tentatively, D is TRBD1 or TRBD2 (5 bases each). Germline V gives CDR1 DFQATT, CDR2 SNEGSKA (reference sequence). The CDR3 sequence is 11 residues long. V lost 6 bases and J 9 bases, leaving 12 bases between the germline ends. CDR3 residues: CSAGDGSEQFF. The CDR3, as DNA: TGCAGTGCAGGGGATGGGAGTGAGCAGTTCTTC.

The chain recombines TRBV20-1 with TRBJ1-1; the match to TRBD1 covers 8 bases. There are 14 residues in the CDR3. The junction had 11 bases not matched to a gene; V was cut back by 6 bases and J by 5 bases. The germline V gene has CDR1 DFQATT and CDR2 SNEGSKA (reference sequence). CDR3 in amino acids: CSAPRQGYATEAFF. The CDR3 bases are TGCAGTGCGCCGAGACAGGGGTACGCGACTGAAGCTTTCTTT.

The sample holds a few counts of this clonotype. The V call is TRBV3-1, the J call TRBJ2-3; TRBD1 might be the D (7 bases). Between the trimmed V and J ends, which lost 2 bases and 1 base, there was a span of 25 bases. The CDR3 contains 20 residues. The germline gives CDR1 LGHDT, CDR2 YNNKEL (reference sequence). Here the CDR3 reads CASSQKAGSGQGVGTDTQYF. As DNA, the CDR3 is TGTGCCAGCAGCCAAAAAGCCGGGAGTGGCCAGGGGGTTGGCACAGATACGCAGTATTTT.

CDR3 loop: CASSQKPGPSEAFF. The CDR3 DNA follows: TGTGCCAGCAGCCAGAAGCCGGGACCGAGCGAAGCTTTCTTT. The J gene is TRBJ1-1, the V gene TRBV7-9; D possibly corresponds to TRBD1 (5 bases). Trimming shortened V by 5 bases and J by 8 bases, and 18 bases separated the two germline ends. This CDR3 is built from 14 residues. The germline gives CDR1 SEHNR, CDR2 FQNEAQ (reference sequence). The full variable domain, rest sourced from reference TRBV7-9 and TRBJ1-1, is DTGVSQNPRHKITKRGQNVTFRCDPISEHNRLYWYRQTLGQGPEFLTYFQNEAQLEKSRLLSDRFSAERPKGSFSTLEIQRTEQGDSAMYLCASSQKPGPSEAFFGQGTRLTVV.

This clonotype was detected a few times. This chain's CDR3 is CSARGAGGYEQFF. Written as DNA, the CDR3 is TGCAGTGCTAGAGGAGCGGGGGGGTATGAGCAGTTCTTC. The chain combines TRBV20-1 with TRBJ2-1, with 10 bases that match TRBD2. The CDR3 length is 13 residues. Germline-derived CDR1 and CDR2 are DFQATT and SNEGSKA (reference sequence). The ends lost 1 base at V and 8 bases at J; junction bases unmatched: 2.

The V and J genes are TRBV12-3 or TRBV12-4 and TRBJ1-1; unclear D gene. Trimming pared 10 bases from V and 0 bases from J, leaving 12 bases between. This CDR3 region has 13 residues. CDR3 residues: CATSPTLNTEAFF. As DNA, the CDR3 is TGTGCCACCTCCCCGACATTGAACACTGAAGCTTTCTTT.

CDR3 in DNA: TGTGCCACCAGCAGAGTAACTAGCGGGGACAATGAGCAGTTCTTC. Its translation is CATSRVTSGDNEQFF. The chain couples TRBV15 to TRBJ2-1; 10 nucleotides agree with TRBD2. Germline CDR1 reads LNHNV; CDR2 reads YYDKDF (reference sequence). CDR3 size: 15 residues. Trimming cost V 1 base and J 5 bases; bases outside gene matches: 2.

This clonotype occurred a few times. The genes are TRBV15 and TRBJ2-5, with TRBD1 identical over 7 bases. Germline V gives CDR1 LNHNV, CDR2 YYDKDF (reference sequence). V trimming: 9 bases; J trimming: 2 bases; junction bases outside the gene matches: 12. The length of the CDR3 is 15 residues. CDR3 sequence reads: CATCTRQDRQETQYF. CDR3 DNA: TGTGCCACTTGCACGAGACAGGACAGGCAAGAGACCCAGTACTTC.

Concerning this clonotype: The germline gene is not matched at one end of the junction; a read error may be the cause. J is TRBJ1-4 and V is TRBV5-1, with TRBD1 matching over 7 bases. CDR3 length: 17 residues. Germline assignment: CDR1 SGHRS and CDR2 YFSETQ. CDR3 residues: CASSNGGTASVNEKLFF. Here the CDR3 DNA reads TGCGCCAGCAGTAACGGGGGGACAGCCTCCGTTAATGAAAAATTGTTTTTT.

The J gene is TRBJ2-1, the V gene TRBV7-9; the D is unclear. The CDR3 runs to 11 residues. Between the trimmed V and J ends, which lost 7 bases and 7 bases, there was a span of 8 bases. The germline gives CDR1 SEHNR, CDR2 FQNEAQ (reference sequence). CDR3 bases: TGTGCCAGCATCGTAATAAATGAGCAGTTCTTC. This encodes CASIVINEQFF.

The gene calls are TRBV20-1 and TRBJ2-5, with 9 bases lining up with TRBD1. The CDR3 consists of 15 residues. V lost 6 bases and J lost 2; bases outside the gene matches: 10. CDR1 is DFQATT, CDR2 SNEGSKA, per germline (reference sequence). The CDR3 DNA is TGCAGTGCGCCTAGCCCGGGGACAGGGCAAGAGACCCAGTACTTC. This encodes CSAPSPGTGQETQYF.

In this sample, this clonotype turned up a few times. This chain links TRBV4-1 with TRBJ2-4; 9 bases align to TRBD1. Per the germline V gene, CDR1 is MGHRA and CDR2 is YSYEKL. Unmatched junction bases numbered 10, after V lost 4 bases and J lost 3 bases. The CDR3 loop spans 17 amino acids. This CDR3 reads CASSPPGQGLNKNIQYF. CDR3 bases: TGCGCCAGCAGCCCGCCGGGACAGGGATTAAACAAAAACATTCAGTACTTC.

This clonotype occurred a few times. The chain carries TRBV6-2 or TRBV6-3 and TRBJ2-7; no clear D. The V gene lost 6 bases and the J gene lost 4 bases, with 28 bases spanning the gap. Germline V lookup: CDR1 MNHEY, CDR2 SVGEGT. The CDR3 is made up of 18 amino acids. CDR3 residues: CASRAGSSIFSAQYEQYF. Written as DNA, the CDR3 is TGTGCCAGCAGGGCAGGATCGTCTATTTTTTCGGCCCAATACGAGCAGTACTTC.